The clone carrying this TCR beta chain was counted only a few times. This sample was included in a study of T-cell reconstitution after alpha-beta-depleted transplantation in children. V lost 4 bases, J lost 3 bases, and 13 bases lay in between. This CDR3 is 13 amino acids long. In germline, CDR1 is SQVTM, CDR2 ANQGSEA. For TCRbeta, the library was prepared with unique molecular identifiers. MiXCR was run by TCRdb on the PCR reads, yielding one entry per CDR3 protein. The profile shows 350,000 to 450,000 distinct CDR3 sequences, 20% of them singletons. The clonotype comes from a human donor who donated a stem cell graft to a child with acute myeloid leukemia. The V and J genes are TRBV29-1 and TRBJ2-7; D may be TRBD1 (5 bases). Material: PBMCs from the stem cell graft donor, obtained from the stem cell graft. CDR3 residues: CSVAKDKYYEQYF. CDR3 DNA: TGCAGCGTTGCAAAGGACAAATACTACGAGCAGTACTTC.